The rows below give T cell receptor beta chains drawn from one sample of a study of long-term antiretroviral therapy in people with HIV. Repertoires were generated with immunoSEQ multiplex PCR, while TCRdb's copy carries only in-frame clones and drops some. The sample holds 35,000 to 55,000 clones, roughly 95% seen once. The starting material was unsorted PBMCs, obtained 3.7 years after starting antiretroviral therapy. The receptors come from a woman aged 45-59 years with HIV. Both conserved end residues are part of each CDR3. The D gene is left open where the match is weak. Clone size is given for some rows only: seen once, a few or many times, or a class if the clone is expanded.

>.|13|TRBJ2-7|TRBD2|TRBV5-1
TGCGCCAGCAGCACCGGACTAGCAGGCGAGCAGTACTTC
CASSTGLAGEQYF
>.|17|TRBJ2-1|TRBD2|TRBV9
TGTGCCAGCAGCGTAGTTAGCGGGGCCTACTCCTACAATGAGCAGTTCTTC
CASSVVSGAYSYNEQFF
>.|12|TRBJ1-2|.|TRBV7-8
TGTGCCAGCAGCTTATTCTCCTATGGCTACACCTTC
CASSLFSYGYTF
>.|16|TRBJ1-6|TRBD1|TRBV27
TGTGCCAGCAGTCGGAACACAGGGGGCGTTTATTCACCCCTCCACTTT
CASSRNTGGVYSPLHF
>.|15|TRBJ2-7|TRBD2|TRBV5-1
TGCGCCAGCAGCTTGGAGAGCGGGGGGGCATACGAGCAGTACTTC
CASSLESGGAYEQYF
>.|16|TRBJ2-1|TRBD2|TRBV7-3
TGTGCCAGCAGCCGTCAAGGAACTAGCGTGTACAATGAGCAGTTCTTC
CASSRQGTSVYNEQFF
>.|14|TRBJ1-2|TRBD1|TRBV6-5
TGTGCCAGCAGTTACTTACGGACAGGGCAGGGCTACACCTTC
CASSYLRTGQGYTF
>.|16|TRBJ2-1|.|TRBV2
TGTGCCAGCAGTGAAGACAGAATCCTCCGCTACAATGAGCAGTTCTTC
CASSEDRILRYNEQFF
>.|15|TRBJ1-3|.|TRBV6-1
TGTGCCAGCACCCAAATGGCGGCAGCTGGAAACACCATATATTTT
CASTQMAAAGNTIYF
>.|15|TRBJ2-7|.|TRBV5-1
TGCGCCAGCAGCTTTATGGGGGGCGCTCTCCACGAGCAGTACTTC
CASSFMGGALHEQYF
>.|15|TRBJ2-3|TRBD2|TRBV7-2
TGTGCCAGCAGCCGCGGGGGGCCCGGCGCAGATACGCAGTATTTT
CASSRGGPGADTQYF
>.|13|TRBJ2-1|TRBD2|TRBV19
TGTGCCAGTGGTGCGGGGGGCTACAATGAGCAGTTCTTC
CASGAGGYNEQFF
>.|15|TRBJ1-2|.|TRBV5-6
TGTGCCAGCAGCTTGGCGCCCCGGGACATTTACGGCTACACCTTC
CASSLAPRDIYGYTF
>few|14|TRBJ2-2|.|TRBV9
TGTGCCAGCAGCCCACAGGGGAACACCGGGGAGCTGTTTTTT
CASSPQGNTGELFF
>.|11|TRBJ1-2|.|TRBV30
TGTGCCTGGAAGAATAACTATGGCTACACCTTC
CAWKNNYGYTF
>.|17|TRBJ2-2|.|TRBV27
TGTGCCAGCAGTCCCCGTATAGATCGAGCGAACACCGGGGAGCTGTTTTTT
CASSPRIDRANTGELFF
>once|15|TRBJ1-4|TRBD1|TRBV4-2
TGTGCCAGCAGCCAGTGGGACAGGGATTCGGAAAAACTGTTTTTT
CASSQWDRDSEKLFF
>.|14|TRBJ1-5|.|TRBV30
TGTGCCTGGAGTATGGGGGGGATCAATCAGCCCCAGCATTTT
CAWSMGGINQPQHF
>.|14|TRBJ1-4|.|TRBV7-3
TGTGCCAGCAGCTTAATGAGGGCGAGCGAAAAACTGTTTTTT
CASSLMRASEKLFF
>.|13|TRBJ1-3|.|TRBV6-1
TGTGCCGTTAGGGGGGACTCTGGAAACACCATATATTTT
CAVRGDSGNTIYF
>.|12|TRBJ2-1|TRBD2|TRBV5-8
TGTGCCACTCGGGGGGTCTACAATGAGCAGTTCTTC
CATRGVYNEQFF
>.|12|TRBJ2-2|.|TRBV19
TGTGCCAGCGCAGGGGTGACCGGGGAGCTGTTTTTT
CASAGVTGELFF
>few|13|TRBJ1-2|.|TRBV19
TGTGCCAGTAGTATCACGCAGGGTTCTGGCTACACCTTC
CASSITQGSGYTF
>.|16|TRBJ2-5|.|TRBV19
TGTGCCAGTAGTATCTCAGTTCGGGGCAACCAAGAGACCCAGTACTTC
CASSISVRGNQETQYF
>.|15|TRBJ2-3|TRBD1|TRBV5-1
TGCGCCAGCAGCCAGGGGGCGTCTAGCACAGATACGCAGTATTTT
CASSQGASSTDTQYF
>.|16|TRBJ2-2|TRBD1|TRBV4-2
TGTGCCAGCAGCCGAGGGACAGGGGTGAACACCGGGGAGCTGTTTTTT
CASSRGTGVNTGELFF
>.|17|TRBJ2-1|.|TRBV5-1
TGCGCCAGCAGCTTGGCCGTCGGGGGGCCAGGGGAGGGTGAGCAGTTCTTC
CASSLAVGGPGEGEQFF
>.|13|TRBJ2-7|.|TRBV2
TGTGCCAGCAGTGACACCAGCTCCTACGAGCAGTACTTC
CASSDTSSYEQYF
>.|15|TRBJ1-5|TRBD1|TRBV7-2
TGTGCCAGCAGCTTAACGACAGGGCCCCAACAGCCCCAGCATTTT
CASSLTTGPQQPQHF
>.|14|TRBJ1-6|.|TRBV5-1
TGCGCCAGCAGCTATGAGGTTACCAATTCACCCCTCCACTTT
CASSYEVTNSPLHF
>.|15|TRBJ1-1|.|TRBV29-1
TGCAGCGTTGATACCGACAGGCCCATGAACACTGAAGCTTTCTTT
CSVDTDRPMNTEAFF
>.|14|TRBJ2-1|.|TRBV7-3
TGTGCCAGCAGCCAAAACCCCAATTACAATGAGCAGTTCTTC
CASSQNPNYNEQFF
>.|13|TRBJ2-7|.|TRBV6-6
TGTGCCAGCAACTCTGGAATATACGCCGAGCAGTACTTC
CASNSGIYAEQYF
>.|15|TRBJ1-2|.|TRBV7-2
TGTGCCAGCAGCTTAGATAGTTGGCCTAACTATGGCTACACCTTC
CASSLDSWPNYGYTF
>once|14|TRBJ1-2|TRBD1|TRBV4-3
TGCGCCAGCAGCCAAGGGACAGGCGACTATGGCTACACCTTC
CASSQGTGDYGYTF
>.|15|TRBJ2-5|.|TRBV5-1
TGCGCCAGCAGCTTGGTGGGGGGGCCCCAAGAGACCCAGTACTTC
CASSLVGGPQETQYF
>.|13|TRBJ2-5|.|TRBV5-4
TGTGCCAGCAGCTTGGACGGGGTAGAGACCCAGTACTTC
CASSLDGVETQYF
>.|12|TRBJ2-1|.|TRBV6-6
TGTGCCAGCGTCTCGGGGGCGAGCGGGGCGTTCTTC
CASVSGASGAFF
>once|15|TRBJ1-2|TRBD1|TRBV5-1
TGCGCCAGCAGCTTGGCACAGGGGCTATACTATGGCTACACCTTC
CASSLAQGLYYGYTF
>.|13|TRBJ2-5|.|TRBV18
TGTGCCAGCTCCCGGGACACGCAAGAGACCCAGTACTTC
CASSRDTQETQYF
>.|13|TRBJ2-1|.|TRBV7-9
TGTGCCAGCAGCTTAGTTGGTTACAATGAGCAGTTCTTC
CASSLVGYNEQFF
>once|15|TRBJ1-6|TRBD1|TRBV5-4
TGTGCCAGCAGCTTGGCTGACAGGGGTGATTCACCCCTCCACTTT
CASSLADRGDSPLHF
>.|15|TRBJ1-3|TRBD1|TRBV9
TGTGCCAGCAGCCTCTCAGGGGGATCTGGAAACACCATATATTTT
CASSLSGGSGNTIYF
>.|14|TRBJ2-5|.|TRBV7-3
TGTGCCAGCAGCTCTTCGGGCTTACAAGAGACCCAGTACTTC
CASSSSGLQETQYF
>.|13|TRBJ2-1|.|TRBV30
TGTGCCTGGAGTGTAGGGGAGAACAATGAGCAGTTCTTC
CAWSVGENNEQFF